The clone carrying this TCR beta chain was counted at least ten times. Its antigen is undetermined. Using RNA template, CDR3s of TCR alpha and beta were amplified with iRepertoire arm-PCR. Input was roughly 100-450 ng of tissue mRNA or PBMC total RNA. TCRdb re-called the multiplex PCR reads with MiXCR, one entry per CDR3 protein. The table has 150,000 to 200,000 distinct CDR3 sequences, about 31% seen once; the top ten hold around 21%. This sample stems from a study of glioma-infiltrating T cells. Study-wide results and caveats: Gliomas, especially low-grade, showed above-expected tissue-blood divergence; non-neoplastic patients showed below. Tissue and blood shared very few CDR3 sequences.

Trimming pared 5 bases from V and 3 bases from J, leaving 13 bases between. Germline-derived CDR1 and CDR2 are MNHEY and SMNVEV (reference sequence). CDR3 length equals 14 residues. Sequencing was performed on glioma tissue, nonneoplastic brain tissue, or PBMCs (not recorded which). The receptor was isolated from a human donor with low-grade glioma or glioblastoma, undergoing nonglioma brain surgery, or in good health (not recorded which). This sequence joins TRBV27 and TRBJ1-1; D is possibly TRBD1 (5 bases). The CDR3 DNA reads as TGTGCCAGCAGTAAGAGATGGGGGTACACTGAAGCTTTCTTT. Its translation: CASSKRWGYTEAFF.